Given below is one T cell receptor beta chain in context. Original analysis: Scientists estimated how many nucleated cells there were by amplifying reference gene primers. TCRdb's copy holds only in-frame clones and misses some; the assay was immunoSEQ multiplex PCR. That table is the source of V, J and clone size, and D and trimming were worked out from the DNA. The sample shows around 100,000 clones, 85% of them seen only once. The source of the sample is a study of blood T cell repertoires in COVID-19. This CDR3 region has 12 residues. Trimming left V 6 bases short and J 3 bases short, with 5 bases between.

This sequence was found in a human donor in a cohort sampled during active COVID-19. Source material: peripheral blood. The chain links TRBV12-3 or TRBV12-4 to TRBJ2-2; no reliable D call. The CDR3 sequence: CASRFDTGELFF. The CDR3 DNA reads as TGTGCCAGCAGATTCGACACCGGGGAGCTGTTTTTT.